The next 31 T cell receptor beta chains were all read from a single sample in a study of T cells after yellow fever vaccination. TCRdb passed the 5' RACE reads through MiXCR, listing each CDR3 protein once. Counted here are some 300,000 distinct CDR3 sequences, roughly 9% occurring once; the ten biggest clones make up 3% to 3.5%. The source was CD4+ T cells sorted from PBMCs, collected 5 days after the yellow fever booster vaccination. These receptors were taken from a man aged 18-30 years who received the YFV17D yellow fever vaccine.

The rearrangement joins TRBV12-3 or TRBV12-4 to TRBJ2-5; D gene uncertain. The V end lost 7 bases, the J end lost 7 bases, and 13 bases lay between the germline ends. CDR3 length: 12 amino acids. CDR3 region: CASNENPGTQYF. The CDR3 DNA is TGTGCCAGCAACGAAAACCCGGGGACCCAGTACTTC.

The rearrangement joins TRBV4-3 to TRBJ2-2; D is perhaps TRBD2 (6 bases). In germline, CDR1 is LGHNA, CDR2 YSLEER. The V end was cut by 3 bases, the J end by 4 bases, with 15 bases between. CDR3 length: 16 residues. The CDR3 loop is CASSQGLRGSTGELFF. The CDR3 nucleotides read TGCGCCAGCAGCCAGGGACTTCGGGGCAGCACCGGGGAGCTGTTTTTT.

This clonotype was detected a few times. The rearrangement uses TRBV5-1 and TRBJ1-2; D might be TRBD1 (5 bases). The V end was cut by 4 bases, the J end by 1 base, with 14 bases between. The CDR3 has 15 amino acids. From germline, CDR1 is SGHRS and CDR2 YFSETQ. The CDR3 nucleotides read TGCGCCAGCAGCAGGAGAGGGGAGCATAACTATGGCTACACCTTC. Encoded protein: CASSRRGEHNYGYTF.

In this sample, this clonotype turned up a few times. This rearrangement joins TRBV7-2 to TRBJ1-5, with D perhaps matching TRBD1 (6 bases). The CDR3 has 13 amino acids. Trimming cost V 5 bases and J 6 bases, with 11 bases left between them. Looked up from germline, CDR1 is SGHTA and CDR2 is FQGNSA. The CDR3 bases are TGTGCCAGCAGCCGGGACACGGCTCAGCCCCAGCATTTT. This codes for CASSRDTAQPQHF.

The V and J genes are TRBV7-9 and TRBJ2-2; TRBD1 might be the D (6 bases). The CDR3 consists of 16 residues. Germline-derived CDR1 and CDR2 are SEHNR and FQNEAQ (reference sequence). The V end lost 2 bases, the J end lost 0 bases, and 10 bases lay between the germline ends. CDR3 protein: CASSLKAGANTGELFF. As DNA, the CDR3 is TGTGCCAGCAGCTTAAAGGCAGGGGCGAACACCGGGGAGCTGTTTTTT. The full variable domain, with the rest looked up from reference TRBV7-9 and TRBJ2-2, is DTGVSQNPRHKITKRGQNVTFRCDPISEHNRLYWYRQTLGQGPEFLTYFQNEAQLEKSRLLSDRFSAERPKGSFSTLEIQRTEQGDSAMYLCASSLKAGANTGELFFGEGSRLTVL.

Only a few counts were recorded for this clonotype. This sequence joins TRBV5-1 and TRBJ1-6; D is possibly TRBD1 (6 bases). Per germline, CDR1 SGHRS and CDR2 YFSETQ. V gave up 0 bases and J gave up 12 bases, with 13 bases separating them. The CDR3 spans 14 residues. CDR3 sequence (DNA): TGCGCCAGCAGCTTGGCTAGGGGGAGGATACCCCTCCACTTT. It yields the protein CASSLARGRIPLHF. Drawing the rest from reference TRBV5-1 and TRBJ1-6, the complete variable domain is KAGVTQTPRYLIKTRGQQVTLSCSPISGHRSVSWYQQTPGQGLQFLFEYFSETQRNKGNFPGRFSGRQFSNSRSEMNVSTLELGDSALYLCASSLARGRIPLHFGNGTRLTVT.

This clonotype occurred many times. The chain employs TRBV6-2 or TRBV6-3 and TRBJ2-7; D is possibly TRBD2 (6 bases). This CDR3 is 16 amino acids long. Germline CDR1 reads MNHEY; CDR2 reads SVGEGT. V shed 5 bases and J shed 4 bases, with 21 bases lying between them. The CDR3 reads CASSAHSPEGVYEQYV. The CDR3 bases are TGTGCCAGCAGTGCGCACTCCCCGGAGGGCGTATACGAGCAGTACGTC.

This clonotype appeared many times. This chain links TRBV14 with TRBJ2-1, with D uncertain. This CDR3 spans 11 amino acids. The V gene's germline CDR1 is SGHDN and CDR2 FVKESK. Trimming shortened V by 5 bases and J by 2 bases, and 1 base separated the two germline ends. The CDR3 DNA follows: TGTGCCAGCAGCACCTACAATGAGCAGTTCTTC. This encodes CASSTYNEQFF.

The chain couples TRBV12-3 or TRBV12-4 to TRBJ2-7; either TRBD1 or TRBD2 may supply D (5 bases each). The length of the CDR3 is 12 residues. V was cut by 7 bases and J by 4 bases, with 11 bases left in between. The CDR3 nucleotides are TGTGCCAGCAACCTGTGGGGGTACGAGCAGTACTTC. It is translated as CASNLWGYEQYF.

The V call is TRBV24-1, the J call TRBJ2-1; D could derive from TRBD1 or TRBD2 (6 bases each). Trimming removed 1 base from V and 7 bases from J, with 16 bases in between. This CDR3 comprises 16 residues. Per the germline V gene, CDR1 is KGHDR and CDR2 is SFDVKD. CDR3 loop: CATSDLVGGSENEQFF. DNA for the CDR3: TGTGCCACCAGTGATTTAGTAGGGGGGAGTGAAAATGAGCAGTTCTTC.

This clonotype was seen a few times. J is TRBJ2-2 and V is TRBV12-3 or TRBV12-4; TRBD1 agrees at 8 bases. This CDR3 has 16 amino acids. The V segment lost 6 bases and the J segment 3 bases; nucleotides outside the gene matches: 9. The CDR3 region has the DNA TGTGCCAGCAGCCTCACAGGGGGTGTATACACCGGGGAGCTGTTTTTT. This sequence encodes CASSLTGGVYTGELFF.

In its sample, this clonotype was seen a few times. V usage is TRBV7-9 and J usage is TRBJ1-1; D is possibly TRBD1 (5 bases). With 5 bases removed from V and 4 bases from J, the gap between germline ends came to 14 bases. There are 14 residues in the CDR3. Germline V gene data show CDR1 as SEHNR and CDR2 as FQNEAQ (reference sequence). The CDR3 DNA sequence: TGTGCCAGCAGCGCACTGGGGGAGAGCACTGAAGCTTTCTTT. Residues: CASSALGESTEAFF.

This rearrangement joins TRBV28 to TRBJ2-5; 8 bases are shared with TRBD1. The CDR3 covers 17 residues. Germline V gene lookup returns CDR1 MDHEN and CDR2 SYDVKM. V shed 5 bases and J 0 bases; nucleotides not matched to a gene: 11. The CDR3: CASSLGTGSSYQETQYF. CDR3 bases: TGTGCCAGCAGTCTGGGGACAGGTTCCTCGTACCAAGAGACCCAGTACTTC.

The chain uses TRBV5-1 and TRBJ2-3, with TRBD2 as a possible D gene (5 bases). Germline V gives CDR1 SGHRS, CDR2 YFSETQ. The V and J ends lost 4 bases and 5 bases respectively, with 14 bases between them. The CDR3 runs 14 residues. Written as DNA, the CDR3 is TGCGCCAGCAGCCAGGACTGGGTACAAGATACGCAGTATTTT. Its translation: CASSQDWVQDTQYF. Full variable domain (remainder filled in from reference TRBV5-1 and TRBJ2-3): KAGVTQTPRYLIKTRGQQVTLSCSPISGHRSVSWYQQTPGQGLQFLFEYFSETQRNKGNFPGRFSGRQFSNSRSEMNVSTLELGDSALYLCASSQDWVQDTQYFGPGTRLTVL.

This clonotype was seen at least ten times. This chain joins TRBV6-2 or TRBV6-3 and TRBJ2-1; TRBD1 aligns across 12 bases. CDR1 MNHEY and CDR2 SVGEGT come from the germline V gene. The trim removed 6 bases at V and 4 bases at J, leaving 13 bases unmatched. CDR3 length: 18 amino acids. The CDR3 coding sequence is TGTGCCAGCAGATTTCTTCCGGGACAGGGGGCTCATTACAATGAGCAGTTCTTC. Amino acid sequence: CASRFLPGQGAHYNEQFF.

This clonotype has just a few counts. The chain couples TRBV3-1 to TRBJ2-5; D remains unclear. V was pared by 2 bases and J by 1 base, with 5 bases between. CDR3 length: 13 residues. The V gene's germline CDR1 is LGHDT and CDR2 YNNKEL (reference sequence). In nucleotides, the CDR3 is TGTGCCAGCAGCCAACGGATCCAAGAGACCCAGTACTTC. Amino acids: CASSQRIQETQYF.

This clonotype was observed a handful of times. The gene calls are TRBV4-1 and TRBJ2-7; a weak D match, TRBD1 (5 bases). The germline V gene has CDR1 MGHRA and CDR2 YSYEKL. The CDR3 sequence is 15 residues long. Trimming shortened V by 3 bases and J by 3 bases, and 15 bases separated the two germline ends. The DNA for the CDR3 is TGCGCCAGCAGCCAGCAGCAGACAGTCCACTACGAGCAGTACTTC. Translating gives CASSQQQTVHYEQYF.

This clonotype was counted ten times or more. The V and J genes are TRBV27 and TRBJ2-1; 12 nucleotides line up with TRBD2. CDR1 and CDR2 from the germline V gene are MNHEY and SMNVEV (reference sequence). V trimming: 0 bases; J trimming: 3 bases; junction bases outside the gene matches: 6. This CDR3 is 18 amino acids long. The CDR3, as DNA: TGTGCCAGCAGTTTATCCCCCGTGACTAGCGGGAGCTACAATGAGCAGTTCTTC. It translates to CASSLSPVTSGSYNEQFF.

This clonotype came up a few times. CDR3 sequence (DNA): TGTGCCAGCAGCCAATGGGGGTACGGCACTGAAGCTTTCTTT. Its protein is CASSQWGYGTEAFF. The rearrangement uses TRBV25-1 and TRBJ1-1, with D maybe TRBD1 (5 bases). Germline CDR1 and CDR2: MGHDK and SYGVNS. The length of the CDR3 is 14 residues. V was trimmed by 6 bases and J by 4 bases, leaving 15 bases between them. The full variable domain, its missing parts supplied by reference TRBV25-1 and TRBJ1-1, is EADIYQTPRYLVIGTGKKITLECSQTMGHDKMYWYQQDPGMELHLIHYSYGVNSTEKGDLSSESTVSRIRTEHFPLTLESARPSHTSQYLCASSQWGYGTEAFFGQGTRLTVV.

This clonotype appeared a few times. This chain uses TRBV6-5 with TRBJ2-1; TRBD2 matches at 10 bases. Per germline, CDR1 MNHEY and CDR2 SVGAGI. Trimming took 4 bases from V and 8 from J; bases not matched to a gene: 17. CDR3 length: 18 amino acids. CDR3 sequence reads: CASSSQYIAGGKEDEQFF. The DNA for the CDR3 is TGTGCCAGCAGTTCTCAATATATAGCGGGGGGTAAAGAGGATGAGCAGTTCTTC.

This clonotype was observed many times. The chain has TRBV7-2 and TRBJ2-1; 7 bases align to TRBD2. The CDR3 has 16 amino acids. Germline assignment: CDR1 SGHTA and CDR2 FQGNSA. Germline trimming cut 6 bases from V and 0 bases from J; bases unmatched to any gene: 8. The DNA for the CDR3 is TGTGCCAGCAGTTCCCGGCGGGGGAGCTCCTACAATGAGCAGTTCTTC. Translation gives CASSSRRGSSYNEQFF. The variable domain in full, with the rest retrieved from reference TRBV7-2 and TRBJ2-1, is GAGVSQSPSNKVTEKGKDVELRCDPISGHTALYWYRQSLGQGLEFLIYFQGNSAPDKSGLPSDRFSAERTGGSVSTLTIQRTQQEDSAVYLCASSSRRGSSYNEQFFGPGTRLTVL.

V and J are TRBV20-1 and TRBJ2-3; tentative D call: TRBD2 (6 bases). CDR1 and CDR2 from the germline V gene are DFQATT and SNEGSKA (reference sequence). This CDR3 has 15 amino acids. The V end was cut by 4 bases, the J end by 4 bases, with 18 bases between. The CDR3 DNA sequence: TGCAGTGCTACCGGGACTGGGGGAGTGTCAGATACGCAGTATTTT. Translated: CSATGTGGVSDTQYF.

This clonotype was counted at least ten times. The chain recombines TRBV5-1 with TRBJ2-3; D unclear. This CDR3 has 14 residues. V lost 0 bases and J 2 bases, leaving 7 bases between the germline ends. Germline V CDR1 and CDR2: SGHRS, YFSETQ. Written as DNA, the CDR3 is TGCGCCAGCAGCTTGGAAGGGTCCACAGATACGCAGTATTTT. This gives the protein CASSLEGSTDTQYF.

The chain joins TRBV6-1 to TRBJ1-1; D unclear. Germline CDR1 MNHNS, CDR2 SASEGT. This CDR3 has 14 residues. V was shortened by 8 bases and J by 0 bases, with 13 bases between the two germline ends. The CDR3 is CASLESTVNTEAFF. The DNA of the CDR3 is TGTGCCAGCCTCGAGAGTACAGTGAACACTGAAGCTTTCTTT.

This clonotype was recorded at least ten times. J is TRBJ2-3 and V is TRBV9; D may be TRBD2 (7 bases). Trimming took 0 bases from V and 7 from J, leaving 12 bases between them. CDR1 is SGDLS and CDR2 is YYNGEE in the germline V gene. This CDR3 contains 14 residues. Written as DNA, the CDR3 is TGTGCCAGCAGCGTAGAGGGGGGGGCCAATACGCAGTATTTT. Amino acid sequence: CASSVEGGANTQYF.

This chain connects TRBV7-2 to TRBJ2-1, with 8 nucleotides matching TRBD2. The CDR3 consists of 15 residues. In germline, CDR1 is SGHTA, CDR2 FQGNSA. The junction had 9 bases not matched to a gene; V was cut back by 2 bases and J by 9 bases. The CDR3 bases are TGTGCCAGCAGCTTACCGGGACTAGGGGTGAGTGAGCAGTTCTTC. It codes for CASSLPGLGVSEQFF.

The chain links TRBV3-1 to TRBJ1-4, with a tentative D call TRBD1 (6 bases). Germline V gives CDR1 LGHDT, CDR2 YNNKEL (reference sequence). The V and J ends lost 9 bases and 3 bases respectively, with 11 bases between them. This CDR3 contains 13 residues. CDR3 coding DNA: TGTGCCAGTAGGACAGAGCCTAATGAAAAACTGTTTTTT. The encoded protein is CASRTEPNEKLFF.

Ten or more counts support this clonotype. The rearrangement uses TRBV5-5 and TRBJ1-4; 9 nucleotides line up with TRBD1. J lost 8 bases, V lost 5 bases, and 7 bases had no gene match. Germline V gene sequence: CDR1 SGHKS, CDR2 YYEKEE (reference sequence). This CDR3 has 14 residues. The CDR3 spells CASSPRTGEEKLFF. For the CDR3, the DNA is TGTGCCAGCAGTCCCAGGACAGGGGAAGAAAAACTGTTTTTT.

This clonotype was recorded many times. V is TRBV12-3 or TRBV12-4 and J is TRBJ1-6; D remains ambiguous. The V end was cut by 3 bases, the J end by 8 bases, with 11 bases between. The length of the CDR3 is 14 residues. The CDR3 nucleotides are TGTGCCAGCAGTTTCAACCTCGGGGATTCACCCCTCCACTTT. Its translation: CASSFNLGDSPLHF.

The CDR3 region has the DNA TGCAGTGCTGACCCTTTAGCGGGGGGCACAGATACGCAGTATTTT. It is translated as CSADPLAGGTDTQYF. The chain employs TRBV20-1 and TRBJ2-3, with TRBD2 matching 9 bases. Trimming removed 5 bases from V and 1 base from J; junction bases left unmatched: 7. This CDR3 comprises 15 residues. Germline V gene data show CDR1 as DFQATT and CDR2 as SNEGSKA (reference sequence).

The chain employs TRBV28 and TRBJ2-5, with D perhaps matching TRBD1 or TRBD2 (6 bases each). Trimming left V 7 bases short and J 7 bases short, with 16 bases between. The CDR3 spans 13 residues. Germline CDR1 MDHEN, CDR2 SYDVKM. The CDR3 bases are TGTGCCAGCACCCCCCTCGGAGGGGGGACCCAGTACTTC. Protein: CASTPLGGGTQYF.